This T cell receptor beta chain was sequenced during a study of blood T cell repertoires in COVID-19. In the study overall: Sites across the United States, Italy and Spain contributed samples from acute and convalescent COVID-19. T cells, B-cell-depleted T cells, or PBMCs supplied cDNA or gDNA.

In the study's own analysis: Cell counts per sample came from amplifying reference gene primers. Sequencing used immunoSEQ multiplex PCR; TCRdb keeps in-frame clones, though not all of them. The D gene and trimming were derived from the DNA, and the V and J assignments and clone size from that table. In the table there are 120,000 or so clones, over 75% of which are singletons. V trimming: 6 bases; J trimming: 2 bases; junction bases outside the gene matches: 12. Germline V gene data show CDR1 as LNHDA and CDR2 as SQIVND (reference sequence). This CDR3 has 16 residues. The table lists this clone with a count of one.

This TCR was recovered from a man older than 75 with active or convalescent COVID-19. The chain combines TRBV19 with TRBJ1-2; 7 bases are a match to TRBD1. Sequenced: peripheral blood. The CDR3 DNA reads as TGTGCCAGTAGCCCGACTCCGGGACAGAGAAACTATGGCTACACCTTC. Residues: CASSPTPGQRNYGYTF. Full variable domain (outside the CDR3, taken from reference TRBV19 and TRBJ1-2): DGGITQSPKYLFRKEGQNVTLSCEQNLNHDAMYWYRQDPGQGLRLIYYSQIVNDFQKGDIAEGYSVSREKKESFPLTVTSAQKNPTAFYLCASSPTPGQRNYGYTFGSGTRLTVV.